What follows is one T cell receptor beta chain and its context. Germline V CDR1 and CDR2: DFQATT, SNEGSKA (reference sequence). The V end lost 3 bases, the J end lost 1 base, and 12 bases lay between the germline ends. There are 14 residues in the CDR3. Authors' data handling: Nucleated cell counts were estimated from reference gene primer amplification. Assay used: immunoSEQ multiplex PCR; TCRdb lists only in-frame clones, some missing. The DNA gave D and trimming, while V, J and clone size come from that table. This table holds more than 65,000 clones, around 85% found once. These data originate in a study of blood T cell repertoires in COVID-19. The wider study: Italy, Spain and the United States were the sources of the convalescent and acute COVID-19 samples. Sources were T cells, B-cell-depleted T cells, or PBMCs; the material itself was cDNA or gDNA.

This sequence originates from a man of 80 years or more with acute or convalescent COVID-19. The J gene is TRBJ2-5, the V gene TRBV20-1; D gene uncertain. Specimen: peripheral blood. CDR3 amino acids: CSASRPVSQETQYF. The CDR3 nucleotides are TGCAGTGCTAGTCGTCCAGTTTCCCAAGAGACCCAGTACTTC.